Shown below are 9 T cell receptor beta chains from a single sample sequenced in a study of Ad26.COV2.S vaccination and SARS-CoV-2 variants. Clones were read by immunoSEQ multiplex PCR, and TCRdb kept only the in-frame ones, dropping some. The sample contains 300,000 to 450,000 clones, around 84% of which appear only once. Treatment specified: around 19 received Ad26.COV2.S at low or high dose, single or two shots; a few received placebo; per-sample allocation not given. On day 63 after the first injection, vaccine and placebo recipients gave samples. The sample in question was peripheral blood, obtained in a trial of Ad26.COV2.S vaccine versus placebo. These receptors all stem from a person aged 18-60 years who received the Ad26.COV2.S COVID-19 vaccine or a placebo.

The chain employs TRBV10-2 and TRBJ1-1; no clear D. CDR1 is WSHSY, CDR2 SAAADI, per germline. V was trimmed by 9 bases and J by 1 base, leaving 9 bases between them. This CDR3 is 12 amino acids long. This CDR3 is CASTDRNTEAFF. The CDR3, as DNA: TGCGCCAGTACAGACCGGAACACTGAAGCTTTCTTT.

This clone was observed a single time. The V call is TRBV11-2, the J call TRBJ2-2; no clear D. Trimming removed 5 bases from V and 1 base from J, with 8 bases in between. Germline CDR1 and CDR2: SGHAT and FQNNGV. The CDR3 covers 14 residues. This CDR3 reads CASSPRRNTGELFF. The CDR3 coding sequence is TGTGCCAGCAGCCCGAGAAGGAACACCGGGGAGCTGTTTTTT. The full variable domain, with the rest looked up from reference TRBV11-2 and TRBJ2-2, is EAGVAQSPRYKIIEKRQSVAFWCNPISGHATLYWYQQILGQGPKLLIQFQNNGVVDDSQLPKDRFSAERLKGVDSTLKIQPAKLEDSAVYLCASSPRRNTGELFFGEGSRLTVL.

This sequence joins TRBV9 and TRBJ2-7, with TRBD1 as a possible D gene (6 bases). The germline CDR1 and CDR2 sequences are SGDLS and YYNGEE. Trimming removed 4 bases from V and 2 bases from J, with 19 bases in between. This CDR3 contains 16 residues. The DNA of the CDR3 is TGTGCCAGCAGCATCTCAGGGGATCCTACTGCCTACGAGCAGTACTTC. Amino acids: CASSISGDPTAYEQYF.

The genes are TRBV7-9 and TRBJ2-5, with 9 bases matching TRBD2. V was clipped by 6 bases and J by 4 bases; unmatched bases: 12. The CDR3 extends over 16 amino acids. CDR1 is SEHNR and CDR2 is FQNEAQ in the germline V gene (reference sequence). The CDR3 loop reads CASRNGGLAALETQYF. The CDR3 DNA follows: TGTGCCAGCAGGAACGGGGGACTAGCCGCGCTAGAGACCCAGTACTTC.

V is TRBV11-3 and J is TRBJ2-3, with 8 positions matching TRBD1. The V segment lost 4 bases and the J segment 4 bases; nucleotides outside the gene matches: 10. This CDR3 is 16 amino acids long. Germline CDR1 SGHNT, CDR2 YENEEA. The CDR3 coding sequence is TGTGCCAGCAGCTCCCCAGGGGGCGAAGGCGCAGATACGCAGTATTTT. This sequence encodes CASSSPGGEGADTQYF. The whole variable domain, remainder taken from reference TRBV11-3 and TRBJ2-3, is EAGVVQSPRYKIIEKKQPVAFWCNPISGHNTLYWYLQNLGQGPELLIRYENEEAVDDSQLPKDRFSAERLKGVDSTLKIQPAELGDSAVYLCASSSPGGEGADTQYFGPGTRLTVL.

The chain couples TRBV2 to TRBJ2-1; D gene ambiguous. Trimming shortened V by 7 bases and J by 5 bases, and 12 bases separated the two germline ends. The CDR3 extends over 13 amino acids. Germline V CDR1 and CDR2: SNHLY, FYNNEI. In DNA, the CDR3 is TGTGCCAGCATGAATCGGAATAACAATGAGCAGTTCTTC. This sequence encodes CASMNRNNNEQFF.

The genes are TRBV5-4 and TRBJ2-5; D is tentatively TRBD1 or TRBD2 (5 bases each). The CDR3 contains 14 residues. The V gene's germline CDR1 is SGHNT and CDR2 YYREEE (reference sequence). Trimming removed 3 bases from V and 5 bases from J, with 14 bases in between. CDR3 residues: CASSYGGREETQYF. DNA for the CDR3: TGTGCCAGCAGCTACGGAGGCAGGGAGGAGACCCAGTACTTC.

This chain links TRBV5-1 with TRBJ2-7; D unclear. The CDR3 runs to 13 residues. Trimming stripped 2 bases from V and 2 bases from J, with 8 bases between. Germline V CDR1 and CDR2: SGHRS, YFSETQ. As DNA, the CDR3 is TGCGCCAGCAGCTTCGGCGGAACCTACGAGCAGTACTTC. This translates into CASSFGGTYEQYF.

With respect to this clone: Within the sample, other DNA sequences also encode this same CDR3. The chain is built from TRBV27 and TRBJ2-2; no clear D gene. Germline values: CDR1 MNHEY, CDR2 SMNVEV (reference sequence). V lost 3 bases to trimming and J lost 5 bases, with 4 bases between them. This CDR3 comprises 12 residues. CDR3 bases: TGTGCCAGCAGTTTGGGAACCGGGGAGCTGTTTTTT. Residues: CASSLGTGELFF.